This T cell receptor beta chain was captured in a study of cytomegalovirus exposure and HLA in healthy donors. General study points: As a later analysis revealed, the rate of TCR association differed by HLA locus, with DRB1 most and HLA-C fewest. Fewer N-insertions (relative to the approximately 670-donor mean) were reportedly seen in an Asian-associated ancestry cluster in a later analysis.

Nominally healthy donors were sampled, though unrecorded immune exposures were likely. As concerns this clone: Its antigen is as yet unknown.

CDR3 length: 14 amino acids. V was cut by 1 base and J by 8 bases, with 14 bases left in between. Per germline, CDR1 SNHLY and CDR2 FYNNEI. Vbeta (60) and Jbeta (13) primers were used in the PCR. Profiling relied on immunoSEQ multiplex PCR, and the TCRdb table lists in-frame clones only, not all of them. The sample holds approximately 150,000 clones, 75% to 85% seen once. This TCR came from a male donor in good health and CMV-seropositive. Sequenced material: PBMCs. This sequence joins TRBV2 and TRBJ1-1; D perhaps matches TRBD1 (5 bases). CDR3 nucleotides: TGTGCCAGCAGTGAAGAGGACACCACCCGGGAAGCTTTCTTT. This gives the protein CASSEEDTTREAFF.